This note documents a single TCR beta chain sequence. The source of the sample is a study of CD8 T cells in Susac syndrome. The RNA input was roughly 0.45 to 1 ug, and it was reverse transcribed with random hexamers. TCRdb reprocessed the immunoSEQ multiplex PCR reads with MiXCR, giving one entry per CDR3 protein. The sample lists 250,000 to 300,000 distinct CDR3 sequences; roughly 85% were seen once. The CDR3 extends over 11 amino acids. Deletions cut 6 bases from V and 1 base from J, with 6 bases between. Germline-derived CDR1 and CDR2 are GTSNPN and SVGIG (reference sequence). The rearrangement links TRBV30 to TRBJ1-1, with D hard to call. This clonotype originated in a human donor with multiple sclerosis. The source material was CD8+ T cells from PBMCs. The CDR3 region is CACDRNTEAFF. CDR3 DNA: TGTGCCTGTGACCGGAACACTGAAGCTTTCTTT.